This T cell receptor beta chain was found in a study of T cell responses to AZD1222 COVID-19 vaccine. Comments on this clone: What it recognizes is unknown.

Assay: immunoSEQ multiplex PCR; the TCRdb copy retains only in-frame clones and omits some. The data hold some 80,000 clones, with about 80% observed a single time. Whole-study results and caveats: Most donors were white British, females outnumbered males, and clonal diversity was possibly underestimated. Of the AZD1222 recipients, only six or seven were seropositive at baseline.

The CDR3 extends over 13 amino acids. The V and J ends lost 0 bases and 6 bases respectively, with 9 bases between them. CDR1 is SGHTA, CDR2 FQGTGA, per germline. This receptor was obtained from an adult who received the MenACWY meningococcal vaccine as a control. The chain combines TRBV7-3 with TRBJ2-7; D not certain. The starting material was peripheral blood, obtained 28 days after the second dose of the MenACWY control vaccine. This CDR3 is CASSLTPGAEQYF. The CDR3, as DNA: TGTGCCAGCAGCTTAACCCCGGGCGCCGAGCAGTACTTC.